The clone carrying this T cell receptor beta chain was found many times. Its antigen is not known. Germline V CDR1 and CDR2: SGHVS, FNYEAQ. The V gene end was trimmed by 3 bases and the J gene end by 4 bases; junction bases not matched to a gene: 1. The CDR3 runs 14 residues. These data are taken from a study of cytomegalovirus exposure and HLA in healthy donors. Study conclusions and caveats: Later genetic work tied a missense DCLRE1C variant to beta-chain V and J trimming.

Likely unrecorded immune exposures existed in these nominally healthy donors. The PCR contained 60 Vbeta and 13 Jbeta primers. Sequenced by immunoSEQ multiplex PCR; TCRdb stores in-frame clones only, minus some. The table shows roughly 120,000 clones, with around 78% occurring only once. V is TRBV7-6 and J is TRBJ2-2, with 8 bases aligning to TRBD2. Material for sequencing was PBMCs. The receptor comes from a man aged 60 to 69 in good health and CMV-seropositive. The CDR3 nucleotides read TGTGCCAGCAGCTTCGCGGGGGGCACCGGGGAGCTGTTTTTT. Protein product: CASSFAGGTGELFF.